Listed below are T cell receptor beta chains from one sample, sequenced in a study of cytomegalovirus exposure and HLA in healthy donors. Assay: immunoSEQ multiplex PCR; the TCRdb copy retains only in-frame clones and omits some. In the table there are 150,000 to 200,000 clones, under 90% of which are singletons. Sequenced sample: PBMCs. These receptors were taken from a woman aged 18-30 years in good health and CMV-seropositive. The CDR3 runs from the conserved cysteine through the conserved F or W. The order of the fields is CDR3 protein, CDR3 DNA, D gene, J gene, clone size, V gene. D genes are given only for firm matches. Clone sizes are given selectively: once, few, many, or a class where the clone is expanded.

CASSVSENQPQHF	TGTGCCAGCAGCGTATCAGAAAATCAGCCCCAGCATTTT	-	TRBJ1-5	-	TRBV9
CATRAGAWTEAFF	TGTGCCACCAGGGCGGGGGCCTGGACTGAAGCTTTCTTT	-	TRBJ1-1	-	TRBV6-5
CASTVGTEVSNEQFF	TGTGCCAGCACCGTCGGGACAGAGGTCTCCAATGAGCAGTTCTTC	TRBD1	TRBJ2-1	-	TRBV6-1
CASSLGALDEQYF	TGTGCCAGCAGCTTAGGCGCCCTGGACGAGCAGTACTTC	-	TRBJ2-7	-	TRBV7-9
CASSSSRVSSYNEQFF	TGTGCCAGCAGCTCCTCGAGGGTCAGCTCCTACAATGAGCAGTTCTTC	-	TRBJ2-1	-	TRBV2
CASSQGGIRDTQYF	TGCGCCAGCAGCCAAGGCGGGATAAGGGATACGCAGTATTTT	-	TRBJ2-3	-	TRBV4-3
CASSYLRFEQYF	TGTGCCAGCAGTTACCTACGGTTTGAGCAGTACTTC	-	TRBJ2-7	-	TRBV28
CASSIGAIQGSSQPQHF	TGTGCCAGTAGTATCGGGGCTATACAGGGATCCAGCCAGCCCCAGCATTTT	-	TRBJ1-5	-	TRBV19
CASTPAPGDYGYTF	TGTGCCAGCACCCCAGCCCCGGGTGACTATGGCTACACCTTC	-	TRBJ1-2	-	TRBV28
CAWSAVGRGYGYTF	TGTGCCTGGAGTGCGGTAGGACGGGGCTATGGCTACACCTTC	-	TRBJ1-2	-	TRBV30
CAWSHRGAKTQYF	TGTGCCTGGAGTCACAGGGGGGCAAAGACCCAGTACTTC	TRBD1	TRBJ2-5	once	TRBV30
CASSVVWGGGNQPQHF	TGTGCCAGTAGTGTAGTTTGGGGGGGCGGCAATCAGCCCCAGCATTTT	-	TRBJ1-5	-	TRBV19
CASSADRRETQYF	TGTGCCAGCAGCGCGGACAGGAGGGAGACCCAGTACTTC	TRBD1	TRBJ2-5	once	TRBV5-4
CTSSSRLAGAETQYF	TGTACTAGCAGCTCAAGACTAGCGGGAGCAGAGACCCAGTACTTC	TRBD2	TRBJ2-5	-	TRBV7-7
CATSPQRGEKLFF	TGTGCCACCAGCCCACAGCGGGGTGAAAAACTGTTTTTT	-	TRBJ1-4	-	TRBV15
CASRPTGGQYEQYF	TGTGCCAGCAGACCGACAGGGGGCCAATACGAGCAGTACTTC	TRBD1	TRBJ2-7	-	TRBV28
CASSVALREGQETQYF	TGTGCCAGCAGCGTAGCTTTGCGGGAGGGCCAAGAGACCCAGTACTTC	TRBD2	TRBJ2-5	-	TRBV9
CASSPVGGPLVSGNTIYF	TGTGCCAGCAGCCCCGTTGGTGGGCCGTTAGTCTCTGGAAACACCATATATTTT	-	TRBJ1-3	-	TRBV7-8
CASSLAAGIQETQYF	TGTGCCAGCAGCTTAGCTGCGGGCATCCAAGAGACCCAGTACTTC	-	TRBJ2-5	-	TRBV7-2
CSVLRGLAENYEQYF	TGCAGCGTCCTCCGGGGACTAGCGGAGAACTACGAGCAGTACTTC	TRBD2	TRBJ2-7	-	TRBV29-1
CASSQDRQGAGDEQYF	TGCGCCAGCAGCCAGGATCGACAGGGGGCTGGTGACGAGCAGTACTTC	TRBD1	TRBJ2-7	-	TRBV4-3
CAWKRPGSNQPQHF	TGTGCCTGGAAGAGGCCCGGTAGCAATCAGCCCCAGCATTTT	-	TRBJ1-5	-	TRBV30
CASSLRQPTAGANVLTF	TGTGCCAGCAGCTTGCGACAGCCAACTGCTGGGGCCAACGTCCTGACTTTC	-	TRBJ2-6	-	TRBV7-3
CASSGTGAQRREQYF	TGTGCCAGCAGTGGGACAGGGGCTCAGCGTCGCGAGCAGTACTTC	TRBD1	TRBJ2-7	-	TRBV25-1
CASSLQRQETQYF	TGTGCCAGCAGCTTACAGCGACAAGAGACCCAGTACTTC	-	TRBJ2-5	-	TRBV7-3
CAWSTSGKSSLNYGYTF	TGTGCCTGGAGTACGTCAGGCAAGTCGTCACTTAACTATGGCTACACCTTC	-	TRBJ1-2	-	TRBV30
CASSFPTSGSPKLTYNEQFF	TGTGCCAGCAGTTTTCCAACTAGCGGGAGCCCCAAACTTACCTACAATGAGCAGTTCTTC	TRBD2	TRBJ2-1	-	TRBV28
CATSRDRSYEQYF	TGTGCCACCAGCAGAGACCGCAGCTACGAGCAGTACTTC	-	TRBJ2-7	-	TRBV15
CAWWGVGAHYGYTF	TGTGCCTGGTGGGGGGTTGGCGCGCACTATGGCTACACCTTC	-	TRBJ1-2	-	TRBV30
CASSLEGQGAGANVLTF	TGTGCCAGCAGCTTAGAAGGACAGGGGGCCGGGGCCAACGTCCTGACTTTC	TRBD1	TRBJ2-6	-	TRBV7-3
CASSEIKRGWENTEAFF	TGTGCCAGCAGTGAAATCAAGCGGGGGTGGGAGAACACTGAAGCTTTCTTT	-	TRBJ1-1	-	TRBV6-1
CASVQGPHTDTQYF	TGTGCCAGCGTACAGGGACCCCACACAGATACGCAGTATTTT	-	TRBJ2-3	-	TRBV6-1
CASSLSSTEQFF	TGCGCCAGCAGCTTGTCGAGTACTGAGCAGTTCTTC	-	TRBJ2-1	-	TRBV5-1
CASSSPGAAYEQYF	TGCGCCAGCAGCTCACCTGGGGCCGCCTACGAGCAGTACTTC	-	TRBJ2-7	once	TRBV4-1
CATSSRRTGAGNTIYF	TGTGCCACCAGCAGCCGCAGGACAGGGGCTGGAAACACCATATATTTT	TRBD1	TRBJ1-3	-	TRBV15
CASSQTGAGYTF	TGTGCCAGCTCCCAGACAGGGGCTGGCTACACCTTC	TRBD1	TRBJ1-2	-	TRBV18
CASSRSSEVYEQYF	TGTGCCAGCAGCAGATCTTCGGAGGTGTACGAGCAGTACTTC	-	TRBJ2-7	-	TRBV14
CASSSNTGELFF	TGTGCCAGCAGCTCTAATACCGGGGAGCTGTTTTTT	-	TRBJ2-2	once	TRBV7-8
CASSRKAISLAGAGNEQFF	TGTGCCAGCAGCCGCAAGGCTATATCCCTAGCGGGAGCAGGAAATGAGCAGTTCTTC	TRBD2	TRBJ2-1	-	TRBV4-2
CAISLGQEETQYF	TGTGCCATCAGTCTAGGACAAGAAGAGACCCAGTACTTC	-	TRBJ2-5	-	TRBV10-3
CASSESRLSYGYTF	TGTGCCAGCAGTGAATCCCGGTTGAGCTATGGCTACACCTTC	-	TRBJ1-2	-	TRBV2
CATSSGTELETQYF	TGTGCCACCAGCTCGGGAACGGAATTAGAGACCCAGTACTTC	-	TRBJ2-5	-	TRBV15
CASSTRQGLGTEAFF	TGTGCCAGCAGCACCCGACAGGGATTAGGCACTGAAGCTTTCTTT	TRBD1	TRBJ1-1	-	TRBV13
CASSQDGGTGRWGNTIYF	TGCGCCAGCAGCCAAGACGGGGGAACAGGAAGGTGGGGAAACACCATATATTTT	-	TRBJ1-3	-	TRBV4-1
CASTTLGLAPSTDTQYF	TGTGCCAGCACGACCCTCGGACTAGCGCCTAGCACAGATACGCAGTATTTT	TRBD2	TRBJ2-3	-	TRBV2
CATSRDYPPDRERSYNEQFF	TGTGCCACCAGCAGAGATTACCCCCCGGACAGGGAAAGGTCCTACAATGAGCAGTTCTTC	TRBD1	TRBJ2-1	-	TRBV15
CASSQDFSEQYF	TGCGCCAGCAGCCAAGATTTTAGCGAGCAGTACTTC	-	TRBJ2-7	-	TRBV4-1
CASSQGQGVNTDTQYF	TGCGCCAGCAGCCAAGGACAGGGGGTGAACACAGATACGCAGTATTTT	TRBD1	TRBJ2-3	-	TRBV4-3
CASSPTGGNEQYF	TGTGCCAGCTCACCAACCGGGGGGAACGAGCAGTACTTC	TRBD2	TRBJ2-7	-	TRBV18
CASSQAGLEYEKLFF	TGCGCCAGCAGCCAAGCAGGGTTGGAGTATGAAAAACTGTTTTTT	-	TRBJ1-4	-	TRBV4-1
CASSSRGSPYEQYF	TGTGCCAGCAGCTCCCGCGGGAGTCCCTACGAGCAGTACTTC	TRBD2	TRBJ2-7	-	TRBV11-2
CATSRDPASGMNEQFF	TGTGCCACCAGCAGAGATCCGGCTAGCGGGATGAATGAGCAGTTCTTC	TRBD2	TRBJ2-1	-	TRBV15
CASRYTGGRGEKLFF	TGTGCCAGCAGATACACAGGGGGTCGTGGTGAAAAACTGTTTTTT	TRBD1	TRBJ1-4	-	TRBV27
CASSLGPSGGGDTQYF	TGTGCCAGCAGCCTTGGCCCAAGTGGCGGGGGGGATACGCAGTATTTT	TRBD2	TRBJ2-3	once	TRBV7-6
CASRLQTGEQYF	TGTGCCAGCAGACTTCAGACAGGCGAGCAGTACTTC	-	TRBJ2-7	once	TRBV28
CASRIGQGYQPQHF	TGTGCCAGCAGGATTGGACAGGGCTATCAGCCCCAGCATTTT	TRBD1	TRBJ1-5	-	TRBV6-1
CASTLAGGLVNEQFF	TGTGCCAGCACCTTAGCGGGAGGGTTGGTCAATGAGCAGTTCTTC	TRBD2	TRBJ2-1	-	TRBV27
CSAPLDTGELFF	TGCAGCGCCCCCCTAGACACCGGGGAGCTGTTTTTT	-	TRBJ2-2	many	TRBV29-1
CASSFYPLAGGPNTQYF	TGTGCCAGCAGCTTCTACCCCCTAGCGGGAGGCCCTAATACGCAGTATTTT	TRBD2	TRBJ2-3	-	TRBV7-9